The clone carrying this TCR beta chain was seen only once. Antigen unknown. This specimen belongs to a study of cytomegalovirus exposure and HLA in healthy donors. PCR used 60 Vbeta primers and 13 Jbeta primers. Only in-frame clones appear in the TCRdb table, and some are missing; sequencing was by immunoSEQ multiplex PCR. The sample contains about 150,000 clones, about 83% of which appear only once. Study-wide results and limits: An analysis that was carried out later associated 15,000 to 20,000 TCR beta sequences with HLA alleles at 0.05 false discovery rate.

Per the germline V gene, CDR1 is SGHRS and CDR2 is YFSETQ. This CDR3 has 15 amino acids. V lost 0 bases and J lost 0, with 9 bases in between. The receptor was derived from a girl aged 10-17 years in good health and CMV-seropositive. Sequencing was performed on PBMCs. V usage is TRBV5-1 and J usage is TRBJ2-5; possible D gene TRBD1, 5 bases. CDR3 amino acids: CASSLADSHQETQYF. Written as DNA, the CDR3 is TGCGCCAGCAGCTTGGCCGACAGCCACCAAGAGACCCAGTACTTC.